A selection of T cell receptor beta chains follows, all from one sample in a study of OX40 agonist ivuxolimab in advanced cancers. The method was immunoSEQ multiplex PCR; TCRdb's version includes in-frame clones alone and lacks a portion of them. Of approximately 50,000 clones detected, roughly nine tenths appear once; the ten largest clones hold approximately 0.8%. Material: CD4+ or CD8+ T cells sorted from blood, obtained in a trial of the OX40 agonist ivuxolimab. These receptors came from an adult with an advanced solid tumor such as melanoma, head and neck, liver or kidney cancer. Each CDR3 is given with its conserved first and last residue. Each record gives: D gene, clone size, J gene, V gene, CDR3 DNA, CDR3 protein. The D gene is left open where the match is weak. Clone size, where shown, is once, few, many, or a class for clones that have expanded.

TRBD1	once	TRBJ1-4	TRBV7-7	TGTGCTAGCAGCTTGGGACAGCCCTCAACTAATGAAAAACTGTTTTTT	CASSLGQPSTNEKLFF
NA	NA	TRBJ2-5	TRBV7-2	TGTGCCAGCAGCCCCCAGTTCGGTGAGACCCAGTACTTC	CASSPQFGETQYF
NA	NA	TRBJ2-3	TRBV29-1	TGCAGCGTTGAAGCGGGGTCGGCTAGCTCGCAGTATTTT	CSVEAGSASSQYF
NA	NA	TRBJ1-3	TRBV30	TGTGCCTGTACTAAAGAATCCGGAAACACCATATATTTT	CACTKESGNTIYF
NA	once	TRBJ2-5	TRBV29-1	TGCAGCGTTGAAGATCTACAGAAAGAGACCCAGTACTTC	CSVEDLQKETQYF
NA	NA	TRBJ2-2	TRBV21-1	TGTGCCAGCACGGACCACTCCTGGCGGGAGACCGGGGAGCTGTTTTTT	CASTDHSWRETGELFF
TRBD1	NA	TRBJ2-3	TRBV5-8	TGTGCCAGCAGCTTTGGGACAGGGGGCCGGACGAACACAGATACGCAGTATTTT	CASSFGTGGRTNTDTQYF
NA	NA	TRBJ2-4	TRBV15	TGTGCCACCAGCAGAGAGGGGGGTCGAGAGGACATTCAGTACTTC	CATSREGGREDIQYF
NA	NA	TRBJ1-2	TRBV5-1	TGCGCCAGCAGCTCAGGACCACAGGGCGTAATTCTATATGGCTACACCTTC	CASSSGPQGVILYGYTF
NA	once	TRBJ1-5	TRBV5-8	TGTGCCAGCAGCTTGGGAAGGGGCCTCGTTGTGAGCAATCAGCCCCAGCATTTT	CASSLGRGLVVSNQPQHF
NA	NA	TRBJ1-2	TRBV6-1	TGTGCCAGCAAAGAGAGTTCCTCCTATGGCTACACCTTC	CASKESSSYGYTF
TRBD1	once	TRBJ1-1	TRBV27	TGTGCCAGCAGAGACAGGGAGGTCAGGAACACTGAAGCTTTCTTT	CASRDREVRNTEAFF
NA	NA	TRBJ2-7	TRBV2	TGTGCCAGCAGCCGATCCGGAGTGGAAGAGCAGTACTTC	CASSRSGVEEQYF
TRBD2	NA	TRBJ2-7	TRBV7-2	TGTGCCAGCAGCTCATCCTCATTCGGTGGACGAGCGGGGGAGTACGAGCAGTACTTC	CASSSSSFGGRAGEYEQYF
NA	NA	TRBJ2-7	TRBV5-1	TGCGCCAGCAGCCGCCATCCGGACAGCTACGAGCAGTACTTC	CASSRHPDSYEQYF
TRBD1	once	TRBJ1-5	TRBV15	TGTGCCACCAGCAGAGATAAGGACAGGGTCAATCAGCCCCAGCATTTT	CATSRDKDRVNQPQHF
TRBD2	NA	TRBJ2-7	TRBV6-1	TGTGCCACACTAGCGGACCCCTACGAGCAGTACTTC	CATLADPYEQYF
NA	few	TRBJ1-3	TRBV5-6	TGTGCCAGCAGCCGGGGATCACCTGGAAACACCATATATTTT	CASSRGSPGNTIYF
TRBD1	NA	TRBJ1-2	TRBV19	TGTGCCAGTAGAGGGGACAGACTTAACTATGGCTACACCTTC	CASRGDRLNYGYTF
NA	NA	TRBJ1-6	TRBV7-2	TGTGCCAGCAGCTTAGAGAGTAGTGTTTCACCCCTCCACTTT	CASSLESSVSPLHF
TRBD2	NA	TRBJ2-1	TRBV5-6	TGTGCCAGCAGCTTGGGACTAGCGGGAGTGGATGAGCAGTTCTTC	CASSLGLAGVDEQFF